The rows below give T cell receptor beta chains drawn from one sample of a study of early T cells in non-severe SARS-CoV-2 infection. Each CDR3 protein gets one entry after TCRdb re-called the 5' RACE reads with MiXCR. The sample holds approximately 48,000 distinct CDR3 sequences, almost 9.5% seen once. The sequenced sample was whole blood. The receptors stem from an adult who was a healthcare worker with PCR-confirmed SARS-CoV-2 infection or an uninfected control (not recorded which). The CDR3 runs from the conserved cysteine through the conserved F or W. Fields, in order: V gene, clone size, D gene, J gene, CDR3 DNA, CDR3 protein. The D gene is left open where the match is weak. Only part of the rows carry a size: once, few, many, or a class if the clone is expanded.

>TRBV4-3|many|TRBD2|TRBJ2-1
TGCGCCAGCAGCCCCGCTAGCGGGCGACTGAAGTTCTTC
CASSPASGRLKFF
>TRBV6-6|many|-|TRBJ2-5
TGTGCCAGCCGGAACCCCTCCGGAGGGGAAGAGACCCAGTACTTC
CASRNPSGGEETQYF
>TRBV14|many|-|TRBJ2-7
TGTGCCAGCAGCCGGAGCGGGTACTCCTACGAGCAGTACTTC
CASSRSGYSYEQYF
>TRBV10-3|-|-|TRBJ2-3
TGTGCCATCAGTGGGCAACGTAGCACAGATACGCAGTATTTT
CAISGQRSTDTQYF
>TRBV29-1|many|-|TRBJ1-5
TGCAGCGTTGGGGACAGCAATCAGCCCCAGCATTTT
CSVGDSNQPQHF
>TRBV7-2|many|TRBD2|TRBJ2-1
TGTGCCAGCAGCTTAGCCCGCACTAGCGGGAGCTACAATGAGCAGTTCTTC
CASSLARTSGSYNEQFF
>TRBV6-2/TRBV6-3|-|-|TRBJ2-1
TGTGCCAGCAGTCTAGCCCTCCTGTACAATGAGCAGTTCTTC
CASSLALLYNEQFF
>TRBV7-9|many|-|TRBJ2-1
TGTGCCAGCACTCTACAGGCCCGGGGGTACAATGAGCAGTTCTTC
CASTLQARGYNEQFF
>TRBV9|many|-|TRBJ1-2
TGTGCCAGCAGCGGGACTGGCCCAGCTCACTATGGCTACACCTTC
CASSGTGPAHYGYTF
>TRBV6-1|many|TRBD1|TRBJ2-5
TGTGCCAGCAGCAACCCGACAGGGAGAGAGACCCAGTACTTC
CASSNPTGRETQYF
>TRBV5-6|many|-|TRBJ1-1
TGTGCCAGCAGCCTTAAAGGGGGGGCTGAGGGAACTGAAGCTTTCTTT
CASSLKGGAEGTEAFF
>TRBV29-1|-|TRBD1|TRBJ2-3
TGCAGCGTTGGGGGGAACAGGGGTGTTACAGATACGCAGTATTTT
CSVGGNRGVTDTQYF
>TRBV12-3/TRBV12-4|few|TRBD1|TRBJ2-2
TGTGCCAGCAGTTTAAGGACAGGGAACACCGGGGAGCTGTTTTTT
CASSLRTGNTGELFF
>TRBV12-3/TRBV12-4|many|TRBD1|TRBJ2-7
TGTGCCAGCAGTCCGCCGGGACAGGCCCCCTACGAGCAGTACTTC
CASSPPGQAPYEQYF
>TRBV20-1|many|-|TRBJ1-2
TGCAGTGCTAGAGTGGGGGACTACACTTATGGCTACACCTTC
CSARVGDYTYGYTF
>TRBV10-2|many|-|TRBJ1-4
TGCGCCAGCAGTGAAGGCAGGTTTGAAAAACTGTTTTTT
CASSEGRFEKLFF
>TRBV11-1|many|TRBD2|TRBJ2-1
TGTGCCAGCAGCTTTAGCGGGAGCTCCTACAATGAGCAGTTCTTC
CASSFSGSSYNEQFF
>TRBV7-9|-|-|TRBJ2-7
TGTGCCAGCAGCCGCGGGCCTCAAGCGCACGAGCAGTACTTC
CASSRGPQAHEQYF
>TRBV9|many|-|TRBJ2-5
TGTGCCAGCAGCGTAGCTTCGACGGTTCAAGAGACCCAGTACTTC
CASSVASTVQETQYF
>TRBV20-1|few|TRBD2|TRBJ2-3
TGCAGTGCTAATGCAGCGGGAAGGACAGATACGCAGTATTTT
CSANAAGRTDTQYF
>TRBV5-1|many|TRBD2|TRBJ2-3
TGCGCCAGCAGCTTGGCTAGCGGGCCAACAGATACGCAGTATTTT
CASSLASGPTDTQYF
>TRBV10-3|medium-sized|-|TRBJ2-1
TGTGCCATCAGTGAGTCGGGCCAAAGCTCCTACAATGAGCAGTTCTTC
CAISESGQSSYNEQFF
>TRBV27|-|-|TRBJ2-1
TGTGCCAGCGGTGGAGGCCCAAAGTACAATGAGCAGTTCTTC
CASGGGPKYNEQFF
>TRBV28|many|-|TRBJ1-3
TGTGCCAGCAGTTTTAGGGGAAACACCATATATTTT
CASSFRGNTIYF
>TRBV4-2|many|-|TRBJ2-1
TGTGCCAGCAGCCAAGATACCGGGGGTCGCTCCTACAATGAGCAGTTCTTC
CASSQDTGGRSYNEQFF
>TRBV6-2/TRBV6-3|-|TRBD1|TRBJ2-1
TGTGCCAGCAGGCCAGGGGGCCGGCCCTACAATGAGCAGTTCTTC
CASRPGGRPYNEQFF
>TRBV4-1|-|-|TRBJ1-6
TGCGCCAGCAGCCAATTTTCTCCGCCAGGGGATAATTCACCCCTCCACTTT
CASSQFSPPGDNSPLHF
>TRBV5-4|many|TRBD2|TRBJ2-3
TGTGCCAGCACCCGTGGGCGGGAGCAACCGGATACGCAGTATTTT
CASTRGREQPDTQYF
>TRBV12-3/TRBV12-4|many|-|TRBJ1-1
TGTGCCAGCAGTTTAGTCGGGGGTTTGGGCACTGAAGCTTTCTTT
CASSLVGGLGTEAFF
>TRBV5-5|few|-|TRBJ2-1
TGTGCCAGCAGTCCAACCGGGACCAACCTACCGTACGAGCAGTTCTTC
CASSPTGTNLPYEQFF
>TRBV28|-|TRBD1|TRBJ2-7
TGTGCCAGCAGTTTAGGGGGGACAGGTCGCGAGCAGTACTTC
CASSLGGTGREQYF
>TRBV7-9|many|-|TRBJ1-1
TGTGCCAGCATCGCAGCCACAGGGAGCGTCACTGAAGCTTTCTTT
CASIAATGSVTEAFF
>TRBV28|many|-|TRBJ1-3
TGTGCCAGCAGTTTAATAAGCACCATATATTTT
CASSLISTIYF
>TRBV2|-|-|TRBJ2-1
TGTGCCAGCAGTCGGGACTCCTTTAAAGTTGAGCAGTTCTTC
CASSRDSFKVEQFF
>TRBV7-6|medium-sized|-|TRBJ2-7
TGTGCCAGCAGCCAACTACTCGAAGGGGGGCAGTACTTC
CASSQLLEGGQYF
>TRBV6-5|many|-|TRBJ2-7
TGTGCCAGCAGTTACAAGCGGAGCTACGAGCAGTACTTC
CASSYKRSYEQYF
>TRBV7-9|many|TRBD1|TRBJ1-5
TGTGCCAGCAGCTTAATAGGGGGCGGTCAGCCCCAGCATTTT
CASSLIGGGQPQHF
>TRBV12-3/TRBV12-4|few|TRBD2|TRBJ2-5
TGTGCCAGCAGTTTTGAGCGGGGAGGGGCGGAGACCCAGTACTTC
CASSFERGGAETQYF
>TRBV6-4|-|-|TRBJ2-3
TGTGCCAGCAGTGACTCGTTGGGGTCAGATACGCAGTATTTT
CASSDSLGSDTQYF
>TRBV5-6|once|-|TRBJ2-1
TGTGCCAGCAGTCCCACCGGGGTCCAGCAGTTCTTC
CASSPTGVQQFF